Detailed here is one T cell receptor (beta chain). No cognate antigen has been identified for it. No much larger clone exists at a distance of one base, and base qualities are not known. The immunoSEQ hsTCRB v3.0 assay was used at survey level resolution for TRB variable region sequencing. The targeted TRB sequencing depth was about 40,000-50,000 T-cell genomes per sample. An Illumina MiSeq with a v3 150-cycle kit was used to sequence the pooled TRB libraries. Per the original workflow: Repertoire analysis was run in R within a reproducible Nextflow workflow that covered QC, data transformation and analysis. LymphoSeq2, an R package for exploring AIRR-Seq data, was used to implement the custom analyses. Several samples that yielded fewer than 5000 total TRB sequences were excluded, so that approximately 200 HIV repertoires were analyzed. Among the approximately 190 retained HIV repertoires, 55 to 65 were collected before ART initiation and 120 to 140 were collected after ART initiation. Repertoires were downsampled to 5000 TRB nucleotide sequences, with summary statistics averaged over 100 downsampling iterations. The analysis kept only TRB sequences whose CDR3 regions were at least seven amino acids long. Diversity was assessed using a clonality score derived from Shannon entropy and using the Gini coefficient. In the repertoire networks, any two of the top 5000 CDR3 amino acid sequences were linked whenever the two sequences differed by an edit distance of one. For TRB CDR3 amino acid sequences, antigen specificity groups and MHC restriction were predicted with GLIPH2. Known CMV, EBV, HIV or tissue antigen associations were flagged by matching CDR3 amino acid sequences against VDJdb and McPAS-TCR. Pre-ART, post-ART and control groups were compared with Wilcoxon signed-rank tests and Holm-Bonferroni correction. In TCRdb, the immuneACCESS table is reduced to in-frame sequences with V and J assigned. These tables do not hold every clone; where another copy was compared, an unresolved V gene accounts for under half, and the others remain unexplained. That table supplies the V and J calls and clone size; D and trimming were determined from the DNA. The sample includes 40,000 or so clones, with 80% to 90% observed a single time. The top ten clones comprise less than 4% of the sample.

Sequences LGHNA (CDR1) and YSLEER (CDR2) are obtained from the germline V gene. V has 0 bases trimmed and J has 5 bases trimmed; junction bases matching no gene number 10. The CDR3, from cysteine to phenylalanine, totals 17 residues. The only DNA kept is the CDR3, 51 bases in frame from the first base. This record comes from a study of long-term antiretroviral therapy in people with HIV (dated by TCRdb to the early 2020s). For the study in its entirety: The earliest samples were collected approximately a decade before the 2015 WHO recommendation for immediate ART, a period when ART was typically delayed until CD4 counts fell. A retrospective serial study tested whether changes in peripheral blood TRB repertoire composition and diversity were associated with ART initiation and durable HIV suppression. A total of some 200 cryopreserved PBMC samples came from roughly 30 adults with confirmed HIV infection and were collected serially over a mean of roughly six years (range 1-12). Eleven of the 30 participants with HIV were female. Test extractions of a monoclonal T-cell line alongside about 30 polyclonal samples showed no cross-contamination during QIAcube processing. Beyond this particular receptor, the publication reports: The samples span the years 2004 to 2017, and the ART regimens used at that time may not be as effective as current regimens. The repertoire was dominated across all time points by expanded TRB clones identified before ART initiation, although this dominance was seen to fluctuate and to decrease in many PLHIV after ART. A significant increase in TRB diversity was found to be associated with ART initiation, although TRB diversity was observed to remain significantly below that of transplant donor controls even after long-term ART. Because PBMC availability was limited, only the TCR beta chain was sequenced, with no alpha chain pairing. Inferences about post-ART repertoire changes were limited because no data were available on ART adherence, viral resistance or therapy changes. CDR3 length ranges in HIV repertoires were narrower than in controls, and network structure suggested an antigen-experienced repertoire with only a slight naive shift after ART. Because pre-ART samples had limited cell numbers, profiling was done on unsorted PBMC rather than on sorted CD4+ and CD8+ T cells.

To be included, a participant needed at least one PBMC sample from before ART initiation plus at least two post-ART samples. Every participant with HIV received treatment in the United States of America. Before DNA extraction, cryopreserved samples of 1-10 million PBMC were thawed and washed. At the time of the earliest PBMC sample, participants with HIV were aged between 23 and 54 years. PBMC samples were contributed by each participant from 1-4 timepoints before ART initiation and 2-8 timepoints after ART initiation, with a median of 7 samples. Serial HIV viral load, CD4+ T-cell count, ART history and demographic data were obtained for every participant. Genomic DNA was extracted from unsorted PBMC with a Qiagen kit on a QIAcube, processed in batches of 12 samples.

This receptor was obtained from a woman under 30 with HIV. The chain employs TRBV4-3 and TRBJ2-5; 9 bases in the junction line up with TRBD2. The sample was unsorted PBMCs, taken just before starting antiretroviral therapy. The DNA sequence reads TGCGCCAGCAGCCAAGACTTCCCTATGACTAGCGGTGAGACCCAGTACTTC. This yields the protein CASSQDFPMTSGETQYF.